This T cell receptor (beta chain) was sequenced during a study of cytomegalovirus exposure and HLA in healthy donors. Whole-study context: Unique TCRs from HLA-typed donors, roughly 87 million of them, were held in an early data release.

The PCR was carried out with 60 Vbeta primers and 13 Jbeta primers. Clones were sequenced by immunoSEQ multiplex PCR, and TCRdb holds only the in-frame ones, with some missing. Of under 150,000 clones in the sample, around 80% were seen once. Findings of the study overall: Analyzed later, association rates of TCRs varied across HLA loci, with DRB1 most and HLA-C fewest. Segments of the TCR beta V type were, in most cases, productive about 90% or about 30% of the time in an earlier analysis. One cluster of highly shared sequence variants probably arose as a sequencing artifact.

Germline-derived CDR1 and CDR2 are GTSNPN and SVGIG (reference sequence). This CDR3 contains 15 residues. Trimming at V came to 4 bases and at J to 4 bases, leaving 12 bases not matched to a gene. In the case of this clone: Its antigen is undetermined.

The receptor was derived from a middle-aged man in good health and CMV-seropositive. Sequencing input: PBMCs. The rearrangement links TRBV30 to TRBJ2-5; 7 bases align to TRBD2. The CDR3: CAWIDRRESRETQYF. The CDR3 DNA reads TGTGCCTGGATAGATCGGCGGGAGAGCCGAGAGACCCAGTACTTC.